The 25 T cell receptor beta chains below were found in one sample sequenced in a study of T cells in Graves' hyperthyroidism and ophthalmopathy. RNA transcripts provided the source from which TCR beta CDR3 regions were amplified. HTBI primers drove first-round RT-PCR of the TCR CDR3. Using its own MiXCR run on the multiplex PCR reads, TCRdb lists one record per CDR3 protein. The sample holds around 300,000 distinct CDR3 sequences; about 15% are singletons and the top ten take approximately 23%. The sample comprised blood. The receptors come from a woman in her twenties or thirties with Graves' hyperthyroidism.

This chain uses TRBV24-1 with TRBJ2-1; D may match TRBD1 or TRBD2 (5 bases each). Deletions cut 1 base from V and 5 bases from J, with 14 bases between. The V gene's germline CDR1 is KGHDR and CDR2 SFDVKD. CDR3 length: 16 amino acids. CDR3 region: CATSDLIPGPNNEQFF. The DNA for the CDR3 is TGTGCCACCAGTGATTTAATCCCGGGGCCCAACAATGAGCAGTTCTTC.

This clonotype showed up many times. The chain links TRBV20-1 to TRBJ2-7; 8 nucleotides agree with TRBD2. CDR1 DFQATT and CDR2 SNEGSKA come from the germline V gene (reference sequence). After removal of 1 base from V and 5 bases from J, the junction contained 10 bases not matched to a gene. This CDR3 spans 15 amino acids. CDR3 amino acids: CSARVVGAGAHEQYF. The CDR3 region has the DNA TGCAGTGCTAGAGTCGTAGGAGCGGGAGCACACGAGCAGTACTTC.

The V and J genes are TRBV19 and TRBJ1-5; the D gene is possibly TRBD1 (5 bases). V lost 3 bases and J lost 0, with 9 bases in between. The CDR3 contains 15 residues. Germline V gene sequence: CDR1 LNHDA, CDR2 SQIVND (reference sequence). The CDR3 region is CASSMRQGSNQPQHF. The DNA of the CDR3 is TGTGCCAGTAGTATGAGGCAGGGTAGCAATCAGCCCCAGCATTTT.

This clonotype was counted at least ten times. The V gene is TRBV28, the J gene TRBJ2-3, with a possible D match to TRBD1 (5 bases). The V end was cut by 3 bases, the J end by 0 bases, with 13 bases between. Per the germline V gene, CDR1 is MDHEN and CDR2 is SYDVKM. The CDR3 runs to 16 residues. CDR3 region: CASSFLGWGSTDTQYF. DNA of the CDR3: TGTGCCAGCAGTTTTTTAGGTTGGGGCAGCACAGATACGCAGTATTTT.

The table lists this clonotype with many counts. The chain has TRBV29-1 and TRBJ2-1; 13 bases are shared with TRBD2. Germline CDR1 reads SQVTM; CDR2 reads ANQGSEA. V shed 7 bases and J 1 base; nucleotides not matched to a gene: 4. CDR3 size: 15 residues. CDR3 region: CSAGTSGVSYNEQFF. CDR3 nucleotide sequence: TGCAGCGCCGGGACTAGCGGGGTTTCCTACAATGAGCAGTTCTTC.

In this sample, this clonotype turned up a few times. The V gene is TRBV6-1, the J gene TRBJ1-3; weak D call: TRBD1 (5 bases). The CDR3 loop spans 15 amino acids. The V gene lost 7 bases and the J gene lost 0 bases, with 13 bases spanning the gap. From germline, CDR1 is MNHNS and CDR2 SASEGT. Here the CDR3 reads CASTPGGGSGNTIYF. CDR3 in DNA: TGTGCCAGCACCCCAGGTGGGGGCTCTGGAAACACCATATATTTT.

This clonotype came up a few times. This chain uses TRBV7-9 with TRBJ2-7, with D unclear. The ends were cut back, 1 base at V and 2 bases at J, with 9 bases in the middle. Germline loops: CDR1 SEHNR, CDR2 FQNEAQ (reference sequence). There are 14 residues in the CDR3. CDR3 in DNA: TGTGCCAGCAGCTTAGACATTACCCCCTACGAGCAGTACTTC. Translated, it gives CASSLDITPYEQYF. Looking up the rest from reference TRBV7-9 and TRBJ2-7 gives the full variable domain: DTGVSQNPRHKITKRGQNVTFRCDPISEHNRLYWYRQTLGQGPEFLTYFQNEAQLEKSRLLSDRFSAERPKGSFSTLEIQRTEQGDSAMYLCASSLDITPYEQYFGPGTRLTVT.

The chain carries TRBV2 and TRBJ2-3; D is ambiguous. The V gene lost 2 bases and the J gene lost 5 bases, with 11 bases spanning the gap. The germline V gene encodes CDR1 SNHLY and CDR2 FYNNEI. The CDR3 loop spans 14 amino acids. CDR3 nucleotide sequence: TGTGCCAGCAGTGAAACGGTAACTGTAGATACGCAGTATTTT. Translated: CASSETVTVDTQYF.

This clonotype was counted many times. The V gene is TRBV28, the J gene TRBJ2-3; tentative D call: TRBD2 (5 bases). The CDR3 spans 14 residues. Germline CDR1 and CDR2: MDHEN and SYDVKM. The ends were cut back, 6 bases at V and 7 bases at J, with 17 bases in the middle. In nucleotides, the CDR3 is TGTGCCAGCAGCCCTGCGGACTGGAGGAATACGCAGTATTTT. This sequence encodes CASSPADWRNTQYF.

This clonotype was observed a handful of times. The chain carries TRBV6-1 and TRBJ2-6; TRBD2 agrees at 11 bases. The germline V gene encodes CDR1 MNHNS and CDR2 SASEGT. The junction had 15 bases not matched to a gene; V was cut back by 7 bases and J by 4 bases. The CDR3 has 19 amino acids. The CDR3 DNA follows: TGTGCCAGCAACACCGGCACTAGCGGGAGACTGTTAGGGGCCAACGTCCTGACTTTC. Translated, it gives CASNTGTSGRLLGANVLTF.

At least ten counts were recorded for this clonotype. J is TRBJ1-1 and V is TRBV2; TRBD1 is a possible D gene (5 bases). The V end was cut by 2 bases, the J end by 1 base, with 20 bases between. Germline V gives CDR1 SNHLY, CDR2 FYNNEI. The CDR3 length is 18 residues. CDR3 region: CASSETPPGRGRNTEAFF. The CDR3 DNA reads as TGTGCCAGCAGTGAAACGCCCCCCGGTAGGGGAAGGAACACTGAAGCTTTCTTT.

This clonotype was picked up many times. The V and J genes are TRBV24-1 and TRBJ2-3; TRBD2 matches at 10 bases. V trimming: 4 bases; J trimming: 6 bases; junction bases outside the gene matches: 9. The CDR3 loop spans 16 amino acids. Per the germline V gene, CDR1 is KGHDR and CDR2 is SFDVKD. CDR3 sequence: CATSDPQREGPDTQYF. The CDR3 DNA is TGTGCCACCAGTGACCCCCAGCGGGAGGGCCCGGATACGCAGTATTTT.

This clonotype was picked up many times. This chain connects TRBV18 to TRBJ2-7; no reliable D call. This CDR3 region has 15 residues. Trimming took off 0 bases at V and 1 base at J, with 10 bases between the two ends. The germline CDR1 and CDR2 sequences are KGHSH and LQKENI. The CDR3 DNA sequence: TGTGCCAGCTCACCACCCGGAAGTAGGTCCTACGAGCAGTACTTC. Residues: CASSPPGSRSYEQYF. The full variable domain, with the rest looked up from reference TRBV18 and TRBJ2-7, is NAGVMQNPRHLVRRRGQEARLRCSPMKGHSHVYWYRQLPEEGLKFMVYLQKENIIDESGMPKERFSAEFPKEGPSILRIQQVVRGDSAAYFCASSPPGSRSYEQYFGPGTRLTVT.

The chain uses TRBV11-1 and TRBJ2-2, with a tentative D call TRBD1 (5 bases). The V gene's germline CDR1 is SGHAT and CDR2 FQDESV (reference sequence). Trimming removed 6 bases at V and 4 bases at J, with 15 bases between. The CDR3 covers 15 residues. CDR3 sequence: CASSTRRTLTGELFF. The CDR3 nucleotides read TGTGCCAGCAGTACGCGACGGACACTCACCGGGGAGCTGTTTTTT.

The gene calls are TRBV28 and TRBJ1-5; possible D gene TRBD1, 5 bases. In germline, CDR1 is MDHEN, CDR2 SYDVKM. This CDR3 spans 14 amino acids. The V and J ends lost 6 bases and 5 bases respectively, with 14 bases between them. This CDR3 is CASRTAGSDQPQHF. Written as DNA, the CDR3 is TGTGCCAGCAGAACGGCAGGGAGCGATCAGCCCCAGCATTTT.

This clonotype has more than one count but fewer than ten. The chain recombines TRBV5-8 with TRBJ1-2; D may be TRBD1 (5 bases). CDR1 and CDR2 from the germline V gene are SGHTS and YDEGEE. This CDR3 is 13 amino acids long. Trimming took off 3 bases at V and 4 bases at J, with 10 bases between the two ends. Written as DNA, the CDR3 is TGTGCCAGCAGCTGGGGACGGGTCTATGGCTACACCTTC. Translating gives CASSWGRVYGYTF.

The chain couples TRBV15 to TRBJ2-4; perhaps TRBD1 as D (6 bases). This CDR3 spans 16 amino acids. Germline lookup yields CDR1 LNHNV and CDR2 YYDKDF (reference sequence). V lost 0 bases and J 1 base, leaving 10 bases between the germline ends. Written as DNA, the CDR3 is TGTGCCACCAGCAGAGATGAGGGGGTGGCCAAAAACATTCAGTACTTC. Translated, it gives CATSRDEGVAKNIQYF. The variable domain in full, completed from reference TRBV15 and TRBJ2-4, reads DAMVIQNPRYQVTQFGKPVTLSCSQTLNHNVMYWYQQKSSQAPKLLFHYYDKDFNNEADTPDNFQSRRPNTSFCFLDIRSPGLGDTAMYLCATSRDEGVAKNIQYFGAGTRLSVL.

This sequence joins TRBV7-2 and TRBJ2-1; the D gene is possibly TRBD2 (5 bases). The length of the CDR3 is 13 residues. Trimming took 0 bases from V and 7 from J, leaving 7 bases between them. Germline V gives CDR1 SGHTA, CDR2 FQGNSA. The CDR3, as DNA: TGTGCCAGCAGCTTAGCGTGGGAGAATGAGCAGTTCTTC. Amino acid sequence: CASSLAWENEQFF. The full variable domain, rest sourced from reference TRBV7-2 and TRBJ2-1, is GAGVSQSPSNKVTEKGKDVELRCDPISGHTALYWYRQSLGQGLEFLIYFQGNSAPDKSGLPSDRFSAERTGGSVSTLTIQRTQQEDSAVYLCASSLAWENEQFFGPGTRLTVL.

This chain joins TRBV3-1 and TRBJ2-7; D is unresolved. This CDR3 is 14 amino acids long. The germline V gene has CDR1 LGHDT and CDR2 YNNKEL (reference sequence). Trimming stripped 2 bases from V and 4 bases from J, with 12 bases between. CDR3: CASSQTQGPYEQYF. CDR3 coding DNA: TGTGCCAGCAGCCAAACTCAAGGCCCATACGAGCAGTACTTC.

This clonotype was seen only a few times. The chain has TRBV30 and TRBJ2-1, with no clear D. The germline V gene encodes CDR1 GTSNPN and CDR2 SVGIG (reference sequence). Trimming removed 2 bases from V and 8 bases from J, with 10 bases in between. The CDR3 runs to 12 residues. CDR3 sequence (DNA): TGTGCCTGGAGTTTTGACTCGGATGAGCAGTTCTTC. Its translation is CAWSFDSDEQFF.

This clonotype was counted at least ten times. The chain recombines TRBV15 with TRBJ1-1; 8 bases are shared with TRBD1. The germline CDR1 and CDR2 sequences are LNHNV and YYDKDF (reference sequence). The CDR3 covers 13 residues. V trimming: 8 bases; J trimming: 4 bases; junction bases outside the gene matches: 6. CDR3 coding DNA: TGTGCCACCTTAAACAGGGGGGGCACTGAAGCTTTCTTT. Translated: CATLNRGGTEAFF.

This clonotype was detected a few times. The chain links TRBV6-1 to TRBJ2-2; D unresolved. Germline-derived CDR1 and CDR2 are MNHNS and SASEGT. The CDR3 covers 16 residues. Trimming cost V 2 bases and J 1 base, with 11 bases left between them. This chain's CDR3 is CASSERKGGNTGELFF. CDR3 in DNA: TGTGCCAGCAGTGAACGGAAGGGCGGGAACACCGGGGAGCTGTTTTTT.

This clonotype was counted only a few times. The V call is TRBV7-2, the J call TRBJ1-4, with D possibly being TRBD1 (6 bases). Germline values: CDR1 SGHTA, CDR2 FQGNSA. Trimming removed 1 base from V and 0 bases from J, with 12 bases in between. There are 17 residues in the CDR3. The chain's CDR3 is CASSLVASGATNEKLFF. DNA for the CDR3: TGTGCCAGCAGCTTAGTTGCGTCAGGGGCAACTAATGAAAAACTGTTTTTT.

This sequence joins TRBV10-2 and TRBJ2-1; D remains ambiguous. V shed 8 bases and J shed 8 bases, with 7 bases lying between them. This CDR3 is built from 10 residues. Germline assignment: CDR1 WSHSY and CDR2 SAAADI. CDR3 bases: TGCGCCAGCTGGCGCGATGAGCAGTTCTTC. Translated: CASWRDEQFF.

This chain uses TRBV6-1 with TRBJ2-5; D remains unclear. Trimming removed 2 bases from V and 6 bases from J, with 10 bases in between. From germline, CDR1 is MNHNS and CDR2 SASEGT. The CDR3 spans 13 residues. CDR3 sequence (DNA): TGTGCCAGCAGTGAAATATGGATGCAGACCCAGTACTTC. It is translated as CASSEIWMQTQYF.